Listed here is a single T cell receptor (beta chain). Its antigen is unknown. One base away there is no much larger clone; base qualities are not given. TCR beta CDR3 regions were sequenced from DNA using the immunoSEQ Assay. The published analysis was carried out like this. To compute T cell density, TCR beta template counts were normalized to usable DNA, which was estimated by amplifying housekeeping genes. Richness was estimated using the preseqR package, with extrapolation to 400,000 templates for PBMC samples and to 120,000 templates for tissue samples. Clonality was defined by subtracting Pielou's evenness from one. To identify tissue-enriched TCRs, differential abundance testing was run on productive amino-acid clonotypes with a minimum total count of 5 and an alpha of 0.1. The Jaccard Index and the Morisita Overlap Index were used to measure how much the repertoires overlapped between compartments. GLIPH grouped TCR beta CDR3s together with public tetramer-defined viral CDR3s, and a viral motif had to include at least three viral sequences and also show V-gene enrichment. The table comes from immuneACCESS by way of TCRdb, which keeps in-frame sequences with V and J called. Part of the clones is missing from these tables; in studies checked, under half for an unresolved V gene and the rest for unknown reasons. V and J calls and clone size are those listed in that table; D and trimming were worked out from the DNA. The sample has 50,000 to 65,000 clones on record, over 60% of them singletons. Roughly 4% of the sample lies in the top ten.

V and J lose 2 bases and 4 bases, and a span of 20 bases separates them. The CDR3, cysteine through phenylalanine, is 16 amino acids long. Only the CDR3 DNA stays, 48 bases, in frame from base 1. From the germline V gene, CDR1 is SQVTM and CDR2 is ANQGSEA. This sample stems from a study of T cells in localized non-small cell lung cancer (dated by TCRdb to the early 2020s). About the study as a whole: Comparing tumors with uninvolved tumor-adjacent lungs, the study looked at the T cell repertoires of 236 patients with early-stage NSCLC. The cohort comprised approximately 240 treatment-naïve NSCLC patients with resected, localized lung tumors. NSCLC patients had a mean age of around 70 years, and 120 to 150 were male and 85 to 110 female.

At diagnosis, peripheral blood, uninvolved tumor-adjacent lung and tumor were collected and stored as a combination of fresh-frozen and FFPE material. For TCR repertoire profiling, blood samples were analyzed as peripheral blood mononuclear cells. What the authors observed across the whole study: Because the study design was exploratory, TCR variables were selected using unadjusted p-values without false-discovery rate correction. Higher T cell density in blood was associated with longer overall survival, whereas higher clonality in adjacent lung was associated with shorter survival. Uninvolved tumor-adjacent lung showed the highest T cell clonality, higher than tumor, which suggests more focused antigenic responses in the adjacent lung. Because multi-region tumor sequencing was not done, intratumor heterogeneity could not be ruled out. A median of around 57 of the top 100 tumor clones were detected in paired uninvolved adjacent lung, and 28 of these tumor clones were also found among the top 100 clones of the paired uninvolved adjacent lung.

The clonotype was recovered from a woman aged 40 to 75 with stage II lung adenocarcinoma. The chain joins TRBV29-1 to TRBJ1-2, with a tentative D gene TRBD1 over 5 matching bases. The sequencing here drew on PBMCs, taken before any cancer treatment. The DNA reads as follows: TGCAGCGTTGAAATGGACAAGGGCGGAAACCGCTATGGCTACACCTTC. Protein translation: CSVEMDKGGNRYGYTF.